The sample holds many counts of the clone carrying this TCR beta chain. What it binds is not known. The output of every sequencing run, over 180 million TCR-beta sequences, came from 15-18 subjects. TCRdb reprocessed the 5' RACE reads via MiXCR and lists one record per CDR3 protein. The sample lists about 59,000 distinct CDR3 sequences, under 4.5% occurring once. CDR1 and CDR2 (germline): DFQATT, SNEGSKA (reference sequence). Trimming at V came to 6 bases and at J to 4 bases, leaving 8 bases not matched to a gene. This CDR3 region has 15 residues. The sample is drawn from a study of neurological immune-mediated disorders. Study background: Relapsing-remitting forms accounted for 31 of the 34 multiple sclerosis patients and secondary progressive forms for 3.

Points from the study as a whole: For the multiple sclerosis repertoire cluster, no association with any clinical or MRI feature was found. Phylogenetically, 18 of 34 multiple sclerosis patients' repertoires fell into one related-CDR3 cluster, a possible signature.

Specimen: PBMCs. The TCR sequence derives from a woman in her twenties or thirties with multiple sclerosis. V is TRBV20-1 and J is TRBJ2-6; 8 nucleotides align to TRBD2. CDR3 nucleotides: TGCAGTGCCACAGACGGGGGGGCCGGGGCCAACGTCCTGACTTTC. Encoded protein: CSATDGGAGANVLTF.